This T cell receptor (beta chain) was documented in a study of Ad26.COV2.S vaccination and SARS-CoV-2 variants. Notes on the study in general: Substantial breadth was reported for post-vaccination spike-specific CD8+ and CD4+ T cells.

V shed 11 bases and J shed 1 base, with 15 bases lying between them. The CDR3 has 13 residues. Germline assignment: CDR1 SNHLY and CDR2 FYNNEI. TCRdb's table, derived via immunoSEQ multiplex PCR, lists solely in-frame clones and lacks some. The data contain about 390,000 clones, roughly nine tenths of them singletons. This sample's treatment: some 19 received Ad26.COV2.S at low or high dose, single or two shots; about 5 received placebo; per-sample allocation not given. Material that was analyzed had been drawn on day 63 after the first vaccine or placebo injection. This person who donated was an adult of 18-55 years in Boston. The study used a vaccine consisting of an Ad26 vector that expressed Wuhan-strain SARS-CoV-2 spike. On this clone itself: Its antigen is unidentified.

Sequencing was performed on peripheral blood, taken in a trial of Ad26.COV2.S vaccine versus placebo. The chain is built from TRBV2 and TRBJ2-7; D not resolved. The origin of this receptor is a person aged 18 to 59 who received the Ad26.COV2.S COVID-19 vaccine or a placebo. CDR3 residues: CAGRQPNSYEQYF. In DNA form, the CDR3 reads TGTGCCGGGCGGCAGCCAAATTCCTACGAGCAGTACTTC. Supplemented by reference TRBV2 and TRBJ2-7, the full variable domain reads EPEVTQTPSHQVTQMGQEVILRCVPISNHLYFYWYRQILGQKVEFLVSFYNNEISEKSEIFDDQFSVERPDGSNFTLKIRSTKLEDSAMYFCAGRQPNSYEQYFGPGTRLTVT.